This T cell receptor beta chain was recorded in a study of blood T cell repertoires in COVID-19 (dated by TCRdb to about 2020). As for the study more broadly: Recovered participants in ImmuneRACE Cohort 3 were defined by two consecutive negative NP/OP PCR tests, clearance by a healthcare professional, or resolution of symptoms. The dataset comprised deeply sampled blood TCRbeta repertoires from subjects exposed to, actively infected with, or recovered from COVID-19. Samples covering the acute and convalescent phases of COVID-19 were provided by collaborators in the United States, Italy and Spain. The material from the prospective study consisted of cDNA or gDNA derived from T cells, B-cell-depleted T cells, or PBMCs. The repertoires were made available in a free public database intended to serve as a resource for research on the immune response to SARS-CoV-2. HLA class I and class II types, where available, came from metadata supplied by the sample provider rather than from assay-based typing. Sample metadata almost always included a de-identified subject ID, COVID-19 status, age in years and sex. Samples came from the ongoing ImmuneRACE study (first 160 participants) plus 1,254 subjects from 6 global collaborators. Broader findings and caveats from the paper: The amount of clinical and demographic metadata varied by source and participant and was provided uncurated.

Participants in the prospective study were enrolled through a virtual design, were aged about 18 to 90 years, and lived in under 25 United States geographic areas. To assign participants to cohorts, the prospective study relied on clinical history that participants themselves reported in a screening survey and a study questionnaire. In the prospective study, mobile phlebotomists collected whole blood, serum and a nasopharyngeal or oropharyngeal swab from each participant. Prospective study participants could optionally give additional blood draws and questionnaires over an approximately two-month period. Before DNA extraction, prospective study blood samples were shipped either frozen or at room temperature. The CDR3 sequence holds 17 residues, the cysteine and phenylalanine included. Of the read, only the CDR3 DNA is kept; its 51 bases are in frame from base 1. V is pruned by 5 bases and J by 5 bases, leaving 18 bases of the junction without a gene match. CDR1 and CDR2, looked up from the germline V gene (reference sequence), are SGHNT and YYREEE.

As regards this clone: The antigen this receptor binds is unknown. No base quality information exists; no much larger clone differs at one position.

The immunoSEQ Assay, a bias-controlled multiplex PCR, was used to amplify TCRbeta CDR3 regions from genomic DNA. As for the authors' bioinformatics: Within the assay, amplification of reference gene primers was used to estimate how many nucleated cells each sample contained. To quantify the absolute abundance of each unique TCRbeta CDR3 rearrangement, sequence reads were collapsed and filtered. For each sample, productive Simpson clonality was calculated as the square root of Simpson's diversity index across productive rearrangements. TCRdb stores this immuneACCESS table with in-frame sequences only. Part of the clones is absent; in the studies checked, under half of the shortfall reflects unresolved V genes, and no reason is known for the rest. That table is the source of V, J and clone size, and D and trimming were worked out from the DNA. Within this sample are 200,000 to 250,000 clones, with roughly nine tenths of them counted one time only. The ten largest clones take up approximately 3.3% of the sample.

The sequence came from a woman between 50 and 59 years old in a cohort exposed to, infected with or recovered from COVID-19 (not recorded which). Recombination connected TRBV5-4 to TRBJ2-5, with 7 central nucleotides matching TRBD2. Sequenced material: PBMCs or T cells enriched from blood (not recorded which). The CDR3 corresponds to CASSGGGSSPLTETQYF. The DNA sequence is given as TGTGCCAGCAGTGGCGGCGGGAGCAGTCCCTTAACGGAGACCCAGTACTTC.